This T cell receptor beta chain was recovered during a study of tumor T cells in aggressive B-cell lymphoma. The V gene's germline CDR1 is SGHAT and CDR2 FQNNGV. V lost 4 bases and J lost 0, with 4 bases in between. The CDR3 contains 12 residues. Libraries were prepared by immunoSEQ multiplex PCR; TCRdb keeps only in-frame clonotypes and omits some of them. This sample yields some 940 clones, of which approximately 80% are seen a single time; 15% to 20% belongs to the top ten. Sequencing used tumor tissue. The V gene is TRBV11-2, the J gene TRBJ2-7; no definite D call. The clonotype originates from an adult with diffuse large B cell lymphoma. Some clones in this sample may be carry-over from other donors' samples. The CDR3 DNA sequence: TGTGCCAGCAGCTCCTCCTCCTACGAGCAGTACTTC. It yields the protein CASSSSSYEQYF.